These T cell receptor beta chains were read from a single sample in a study of identical twins. MiXCR was run by TCRdb on the 5' RACE reads, yielding one entry per CDR3 protein. The table records fewer than 550,000 distinct CDR3 sequences, around 15% of them present only once. The same data also went into a second study, on yellow fever vaccine responses in identical twins.

Sample: CD4+ T cells sorted from blood. The source of these receptors is a woman aged 18-29 years in good health. CDR3s include the opening cysteine and the closing phenylalanine or tryptophan. Clone size is shown for a subset of rows, as once, few, many or a class of expanded clone.

v_call	clone_size	j_call	cdr3_aa
TRBV27	few	TRBJ2-2	CASRKGLTNTGELFF
TRBV4-1	.	TRBJ2-2	CASSPDSGNTGELFF
TRBV4-3	.	TRBJ1-5	CASSQLPTGPAGNQPQHF
TRBV6-2/TRBV6-3	.	TRBJ2-1	CASTPGGSYNEQFF
TRBV28	.	TRBJ2-2	CASRRGGGLRTGELFF
TRBV3-1	few	TRBJ2-1	CASSLLPQATYNEQFF
TRBV7-2	.	TRBJ2-1	CTSSLELREGNEQFF
TRBV21-1	few	TRBJ1-5	CASSTISSGQGRNQPQHF
TRBV29-1	.	TRBJ2-3	CSVEDWVFGTDTQYF
TRBV18	few	TRBJ1-1	CASSLQVGEAFF
TRBV20-1	.	TRBJ1-1	CSARVQPGTEAFF
TRBV4-1	many	TRBJ1-1	CASSQGLGAGGSEAFF
TRBV24-1	many	TRBJ2-2	CATRDGLNTGELFF
TRBV12-3/TRBV12-4	.	TRBJ1-2	CASSLGVAYGYTF
TRBV29-1	few	TRBJ2-1	CSVENLGEGGEQFF
TRBV18	few	TRBJ1-1	CASSPSLADTEAFF
TRBV20-1	.	TRBJ2-7	CSAHSGGNSYEQYF
TRBV20-1	.	TRBJ1-1	CSASGVENTEAFF
TRBV15	.	TRBJ2-3	CATSRGGVGDTQYF
TRBV12-3/TRBV12-4	.	TRBJ2-7	CASRGAGLAGMQYF
TRBV20-1	few	TRBJ2-1	CCARDGGSGVRGEQFF
TRBV7-7	.	TRBJ2-1	CASSKRELRSEQFF
TRBV29-1	many	TRBJ2-3	CSVDSLVGYTDTQYF
TRBV5-1	few	TRBJ2-7	CASSQGQGTYEQYF
TRBV12-3/TRBV12-4	many	TRBJ1-1	CASSPRQGMNTEAFF
TRBV11-2	few	TRBJ2-7	CASSLPPGLAGAERYEQYF
TRBV5-1	.	TRBJ2-5	CASSLEGQGLETQYF
TRBV24-1	few	TRBJ1-5	CATSDLGNQPQHF
TRBV7-9	.	TRBJ2-2	CASGIRTANTGELFF
TRBV4-1	.	TRBJ2-1	CASSQEGLAVTSYNEQFF
TRBV29-1	.	TRBJ2-5	CSAGHPQETQYF
TRBV10-1	.	TRBJ2-4	CASSEAGGNIQYF
TRBV12-3/TRBV12-4	.	TRBJ1-4	CASSSGGSGEKLFF
TRBV20-1	.	TRBJ2-1	CSARDLVGLADEQFF
TRBV20-1	.	TRBJ2-5	CSARDQARGAETQYF
TRBV6-1	.	TRBJ1-2	CASSEGQGARLGYTF
TRBV7-9	.	TRBJ2-7	CASSLPGTRAYEQYF
TRBV10-2	.	TRBJ2-5	CASSESTRVQGTQYF
TRBV5-5	.	TRBJ2-2	CASSLVRGQVNTGELFF
TRBV25-1	few	TRBJ2-2	CASTGVGLAGELFF
TRBV6-2/TRBV6-3	.	TRBJ2-3	CASSWTSGDSTDTQYF
TRBV15	.	TRBJ2-1	CATSTHAQGPSGNNEQFF
TRBV18	.	TRBJ2-5	CASSRSELQETQYF
TRBV28	.	TRBJ2-4	CASSFRGEGRGKNIQYF
TRBV4-1	few	TRBJ2-2	CASSPQGTPETGELFF
TRBV7-8	.	TRBJ2-3	CASSLGTSGLAQYF
TRBV3-1	.	TRBJ2-3	CASSQVTTGRRTDTQYF